The source of this TCR beta chain is a study of tumor and adjacent non-tumor tissue in lung cancer. Three rounds of nested PCR, following a modified ARM-PCR protocol, produced the TCRbeta library. Each CDR3 protein gets one entry after TCRdb re-called the multiplex PCR reads with MiXCR. The table includes some 70,000 distinct CDR3 sequences, 55% to 70% detected once. RNA was extracted from bulk tissue without any cell sorting. Distant lung tissue was collected more than 3 cm away from the tumor edge. Details on this clonotype: One junction end does not reproduce the germline sequence, and a read error may be involved.

The receptor was derived from a woman between 50 and 59 years old with non-small cell lung cancer. Sequencing was carried out using distant non-tumor lung tissue.

The CDR3 protein is CASSYSPPQGGVYNEQSF. The CDR3, as DNA: TGTGCCAGCAGTTACTCTCCGCCCCAGGGAGGGGTCTACAATGAGCAGTCCTTC. The chain uses TRBV6-2 or TRBV6-3 and TRBJ2-1; TRBD2 agrees at 7 bases. The CDR3 totals 18 residues. Germline CDR1 and CDR2: MNHEY and SVGEGT.